This TCR beta chain was captured in a study of cytomegalovirus exposure and HLA in healthy donors. Overall study context: The approximately 120 validation repertoires were produced on the same platform as the 670 or so repertoires of the first cohort. This was reported in a later analysis.

As for this clone: Its cognate antigen is unknown.

Clones were read by immunoSEQ multiplex PCR, and TCRdb kept only the in-frame ones, dropping some. The data show some 170,000 clones, with roughly nine tenths seen just once and over 4% held by the top ten. A 120-subject validation cohort, separate from the 666-subject first cohort, supplied the donors. Broader study findings: A few chains linked to CMV were shown in vitro to be specific for CMV antigens. The classifier reportedly diagnosed cytomegalovirus status with high specificity and sensitivity.

V was pared by 1 base and J by 0 bases, with 11 bases between. Germline CDR1 SGHNT, CDR2 YENEEA. CDR3 length: 16 residues. This receptor was identified in a man younger than 35 in good health and CMV-seropositive. The sample taken for sequencing was PBMCs. This sequence joins TRBV11-3 and TRBJ2-3, with D perhaps TRBD2 (5 bases). The CDR3 protein is CASSLVSGSSTDTQYF. In nucleotides, the CDR3 is TGTGCCAGCAGCTTAGTAAGCGGATCTAGCACAGATACGCAGTATTTT. Full variable domain (remainder filled in from reference TRBV11-3 and TRBJ2-3): EAGVVQSPRYKIIEKKQPVAFWCNPISGHNTLYWYLQNLGQGPELLIRYENEEAVDDSQLPKDRFSAERLKGVDSTLKIQPAELGDSAVYLCASSLVSGSSTDTQYFGPGTRLTVL.